Following are 18 T cell receptor beta chains from one sample sequenced in a study of cytomegalovirus exposure and HLA in healthy donors. The table came from immunoSEQ multiplex PCR; TCRdb's copy has only in-frame clones and leaves some out. The sample records about 160,000 clones, 91% being singletons. The sample was PBMCs. The receptor source for this set is a woman younger than 35 in good health and CMV-seropositive.

The chain recombines TRBV11-3 with TRBJ1-5, with 8 bases lining up with TRBD1. The CDR3 contains 16 residues. After removal of 5 bases from V and 0 bases from J, the junction contained 6 bases not matched to a gene. Germline lookup yields CDR1 SGHNT and CDR2 YENEEA. The CDR3 loop is CASSRDRIDSNQPQHF. CDR3 DNA: TGTGCCAGCAGCCGGGACAGGATAGATAGCAATCAGCCCCAGCATTTT. The entire variable domain, with the rest obtained from reference TRBV11-3 and TRBJ1-5, is as follows: EAGVVQSPRYKIIEKKQPVAFWCNPISGHNTLYWYLQNLGQGPELLIRYENEEAVDDSQLPKDRFSAERLKGVDSTLKIQPAELGDSAVYLCASSRDRIDSNQPQHFGDGTRLSIL.

The chain joins TRBV5-1 to TRBJ2-7; 8 positions match TRBD1. V was pared by 3 bases and J by 4 bases, with 6 bases of the junction left unmatched. There are 14 residues in the CDR3. Germline assignment: CDR1 SGHRS and CDR2 YFSETQ. CDR3: CASSYSGGEYEQYF. For the CDR3, the DNA is TGCGCCAGCAGCTACTCAGGGGGCGAGTACGAGCAGTACTTC.

This clone showed up just once. The chain links TRBV2 to TRBJ2-2, with 13 bases identical to TRBD2. Germline lookup yields CDR1 SNHLY and CDR2 FYNNEI. V lost 6 bases and J lost 0; bases outside the gene matches: 10. The CDR3 extends over 19 amino acids. The CDR3 region is CASRARTGTSGTNTGELFF. The DNA of the CDR3 is TGTGCCAGCAGAGCGCGTACCGGGACTAGCGGGACGAACACCGGGGAGCTGTTTTTT. Looking up the rest from reference TRBV2 and TRBJ2-2 gives the full variable domain: EPEVTQTPSHQVTQMGQEVILRCVPISNHLYFYWYRQILGQKVEFLVSFYNNEISEKSEIFDDQFSVERPDGSNFTLKIRSTKLEDSAMYFCASRARTGTSGTNTGELFFGEGSRLTVL.

This rearrangement joins TRBV5-1 to TRBJ2-5, with 11 nucleotides matching TRBD2. The CDR3 runs 14 residues. The V and J ends lost 5 bases and 5 bases, in that order; junction bases with no gene match: 5. Germline CDR1 SGHRS, CDR2 YFSETQ. Here the CDR3 DNA reads TGCGCCAGCAGTTTAGCGGGAGGGTCGGAGACCCAGTACTTC. Translated, it gives CASSLAGGSETQYF.

This clone was seen a single time. The chain recombines TRBV4-3 with TRBJ2-2, with TRBD2 as a possible D gene (5 bases). The CDR3 runs 16 residues. Trimming removed 4 bases at V and 1 base at J, with 13 bases between. CDR1 and CDR2 (germline): LGHNA, YSLEER. CDR3 in DNA: TGCGCCAGCAGCCTCGACGACGGGGTGAACACCGGGGAGCTGTTTTTT. It yields the protein CASSLDDGVNTGELFF.

The V gene is TRBV7-8, the J gene TRBJ2-1, with 8 bases matching TRBD1. The CDR3 has 15 residues. Germline V lookup: CDR1 SGHVS, CDR2 FQNEAQ. Germline trimming cut 5 bases from V and 2 bases from J; bases unmatched to any gene: 5. Written as DNA, the CDR3 is TGTGCCAGCAGCCCCAAGGACAGGGCCTACAATGAGCAGTTCTTC. Translated, it gives CASSPKDRAYNEQFF.

The chain is built from TRBV6-1 and TRBJ2-7; maybe TRBD1 (5 bases). V was cut by 5 bases and J by 2 bases, with 10 bases left in between. CDR1 MNHNS and CDR2 SASEGT come from the germline V gene. CDR3 length: 13 residues. The CDR3 sequence: CASSSPGPYEQYF. For the CDR3, the DNA is TGTGCCAGCAGTTCCCCAGGGCCCTACGAGCAGTACTTC.

The chain is built from TRBV29-1 and TRBJ1-2, with 10 bases aligning to TRBD1. Germline loops: CDR1 SQVTM, CDR2 ANQGSEA. CDR3 size: 13 residues. V was pared by 5 bases and J by 3 bases, with 3 bases of the junction left unmatched. This CDR3 reads CSVTGTGDYGYTF. The CDR3 DNA follows: TGCAGCGTTACCGGGACAGGGGACTATGGCTACACCTTC.

The rearrangement links TRBV4-1 to TRBJ1-1; D is ambiguous. The CDR3 consists of 16 residues. Trimming shortened V by 3 bases and J by 3 bases, and 17 bases separated the two germline ends. Looked up from germline, CDR1 is MGHRA and CDR2 is YSYEKL. The CDR3 DNA sequence: TGCGCCAGCAGCCAGGAGGAGTTTAGAGGGTACACTGAAGCTTTCTTT. This encodes CASSQEEFRGYTEAFF.

This chain uses TRBV28 with TRBJ2-7; 10 bases line up with TRBD1. J gave up 1 base and V 6 bases, and 9 bases lay outside the gene matches. Germline V gene data show CDR1 as MDHEN and CDR2 as SYDVKM. This CDR3 region has 16 residues. The CDR3: CASSPPGQGGSYEQYF. The CDR3 coding sequence is TGTGCCAGCAGCCCCCCAGGACAGGGGGGGTCCTACGAGCAGTACTTC.

The chain joins TRBV27 to TRBJ2-3; possibly TRBD1 for D (6 bases). V lost 4 bases, J lost 0 bases, and 17 bases lay in between. Germline assignment: CDR1 MNHEY and CDR2 SMNVEV (reference sequence). This CDR3 contains 17 residues. The CDR3 loop is CASSSLLGTQSTDTQYF. CDR3 bases: TGTGCCAGCAGTTCCCTCCTCGGGACACAGAGCACAGATACGCAGTATTTT.

The V and J genes are TRBV29-1 and TRBJ2-5; 8 nucleotides match TRBD1. Germline CDR1 SQVTM, CDR2 ANQGSEA. The CDR3 contains 15 residues. V was pared by 3 bases and J by 2 bases, with 8 bases of the junction left unmatched. The CDR3 region has the DNA TGCAGCGTTGAGGGGACAGGAATGCTTCAAGAGACCCAGTACTTC. It is translated as CSVEGTGMLQETQYF. Supplemented by reference TRBV29-1 and TRBJ2-5, the full variable domain reads SAVISQKPSRDICQRGTSLTIQCQVDSQVTMMFWYRQQPGQSLTLIATANQGSEATYESGFVIDKFPISRPNLTFSTLTVSNMSPEDSSIYLCSVEGTGMLQETQYFGPGTRLLVL.

This sequence joins TRBV4-1 and TRBJ1-2; 11 bases fit TRBD1. Germline V CDR1 and CDR2: MGHRA, YSYEKL. This CDR3 contains 16 residues. With V trimmed by 1 base and J by 4 bases, 5 bases remained unmatched. The CDR3 coding sequence is TGCGCCAGCAGCCAAGGCGGGACAGGGGGGGGCTATGGCTACACCTTC. Its translation: CASSQGGTGGGYGYTF.

This sequence joins TRBV9 and TRBJ2-1; D is possibly TRBD1 (6 bases). V shed 0 bases and J shed 9 bases, with 22 bases lying between them. Germline values: CDR1 SGDLS, CDR2 YYNGEE. There are 17 residues in the CDR3. The CDR3: CASSVAPLMVRGSEQFF. As DNA, the CDR3 is TGTGCCAGCAGCGTAGCCCCACTAATGGTCAGGGGAAGTGAGCAGTTCTTC.

The chain employs TRBV6-8 and TRBJ2-3; 8 bases map to TRBD2. CDR1 is MNHGY, CDR2 SAAAGT, per germline. This CDR3 contains 15 residues. The V and J ends lost 4 bases and 6 bases, in that order; junction bases with no gene match: 9. CDR3 coding DNA: TGTGCCAGCAGTTGGCTAGCGGGCTCAGGGGATACGCAGTATTTT. It encodes CASSWLAGSGDTQYF.

The chain couples TRBV28 to TRBJ2-3, with 7 nucleotides matching TRBD2. CDR3 length: 16 amino acids. Germline values: CDR1 MDHEN, CDR2 SYDVKM. J gave up 4 bases and V 5 bases, and 12 bases lay outside the gene matches. CDR3 DNA: TGTGCCAGCAGTCCAATGGGACTAAGGGTCCCAGATACGCAGTATTTT. This codes for CASSPMGLRVPDTQYF.

The chain is built from TRBV14 and TRBJ1-2, with TRBD1 matching 9 bases. The CDR3 covers 13 residues. V lost 4 bases to trimming and J lost 6 bases; unmatched junction nucleotides: 3. Germline CDR1 and CDR2: SGHDN and FVKESK. The CDR3 DNA is TGTGCCAGCAGCCCCAGACAGGGGGATGGCTACACCTTC. Protein product: CASSPRQGDGYTF.

This chain joins TRBV28 and TRBJ1-1, with TRBD1 matching over 7 bases. This CDR3 is 15 amino acids long. Trimming at V came to 6 bases and at J to 1 base, leaving 8 bases not matched to a gene. Germline CDR1 and CDR2: MDHEN and SYDVKM. DNA of the CDR3: TGTGCCAGCAGGAAACAGGGGTCCTCGAACACTGAAGCTTTCTTT. Translating gives CASRKQGSSNTEAFF.